This passage covers 24 T cell receptor beta chains from one sample sequenced in a study of beta chain features in type 1 diabetes. Regarding the study as a whole: In every one of the four CD4+ subsets, TCRB CDR3s were moderately but significantly shorter in Type 1 diabetes patients.

The sequenced template was cDNA made from the entire isolated RNA. Produced via immunoSEQ multiplex PCR; TCRdb's table is partial and in-frame only. The table records more than 250,000 clones, roughly 20% of them present only once. No antigen has been assigned to these receptors. Input material: naive CD4+ T cells from blood. All receptors come from a woman aged 40-49 years with type 1 diabetes.

This clone was counted between two and nine times. The rearrangement links TRBV19 to TRBJ2-2; D gene ambiguous. Trimming cost V 3 bases and J 1 base, with 12 bases left between them. In germline, CDR1 is LNHDA, CDR2 SQIVND (reference sequence). The CDR3 is 16 residues long. The CDR3 is CASSIMIALNTGELFF. The CDR3 DNA is TGTGCCAGTAGTATTATGATAGCCCTGAACACCGGGGAGCTGTTTTTT.

For the CDR3, the DNA is TGTGCCAGCAGCTTAGCGGGGCAGGACTACGAGCAGTACTTC. Its protein is CASSLAGQDYEQYF. This chain uses TRBV7-9 with TRBJ2-7; TRBD1 might be the D (5 bases). Trimming left V 0 bases short and J 3 bases short, with 9 bases between. CDR1 SEHNR and CDR2 FQNEAQ come from the germline V gene (reference sequence). The CDR3 is 14 amino acids.

This clone appeared a few times. J is TRBJ2-3 and V is TRBV7-9; no reliable D call. V was trimmed by 5 bases and J by 9 bases, leaving 18 bases between them. This CDR3 region has 14 residues. Germline V CDR1 and CDR2: SEHNR, FQNEAQ (reference sequence). CDR3 DNA: TGTGCCAGCAGCCCGATCCCAGGCCTCGAGACGCAGTATTTT. This sequence encodes CASSPIPGLETQYF.

A few counts support this clone. The chain recombines TRBV7-3 with TRBJ1-6; 8 bases are a match to TRBD1. The germline gives CDR1 SGHTA, CDR2 FQGTGA. The CDR3 consists of 14 residues. The V gene end was trimmed by 3 bases and the J gene end by 6 bases; junction bases not matched to a gene: 1. CDR3 residues: CASSFGQGNSPLHF. CDR3 DNA sequence: TGTGCCAGCAGCTTCGGACAGGGTAATTCACCCCTCCACTTT.

The J gene is TRBJ2-7, the V gene TRBV18; 7 nucleotides agree with TRBD1. CDR1 is KGHSH, CDR2 LQKENI, per germline. The CDR3 spans 12 residues. After removal of 6 bases from V and 5 bases from J, the junction contained 4 bases not matched to a gene. The CDR3 sequence is CASSQGVDEQYF. CDR3 nucleotides: TGTGCCAGCTCGCAGGGGGTGGACGAGCAGTACTTC.

This clone was picked up a small number of times. V is TRBV7-2 and J is TRBJ2-7, with 7 bases identical to TRBD2. CDR3 length: 16 residues. Germline CDR1 and CDR2: SGHTA and FQGNSA. V was pared by 1 base and J by 9 bases, with 15 bases of the junction left unmatched. CDR3 sequence (DNA): TGTGCCAGCAGCTTAGTCGGTGGGGAGGGAGGGTTAATGCAGTACTTC. The encoded protein is CASSLVGGEGGLMQYF.

Only a few counts were recorded for this clone. The same CDR3 is also encoded by other DNA sequences in this sample. The chain is built from TRBV28 and TRBJ2-2, with D unresolved. The V and J ends lost 4 bases and 7 bases respectively, with 7 bases between them. The germline gives CDR1 MDHEN, CDR2 SYDVKM. This CDR3 region has 12 residues. The CDR3 here is CASSSRVGELFF. The CDR3 nucleotides read TGTGCCAGCAGTTCGCGCGTCGGGGAGCTGTTTTTT.

The chain employs TRBV28 and TRBJ2-2, with 7 bases fitting TRBD1. The CDR3 contains 15 residues. The V gene's germline CDR1 is MDHEN and CDR2 SYDVKM. The V gene end was trimmed by 7 bases and the J gene end by 4 bases; junction bases not matched to a gene: 9. CDR3 in DNA: TGTGCCAGCACCCCAAGGACAGGAGGCACCGGGGAGCTGTTTTTT. It specifies CASTPRTGGTGELFF.

This clone was counted a few times. The chain recombines TRBV4-1 with TRBJ1-1; D may be TRBD1 (6 bases). Trimming shortened V by 3 bases and J by 3 bases, and 8 bases separated the two germline ends. There are 13 residues in the CDR3. Germline CDR1 MGHRA, CDR2 YSYEKL. The CDR3: CASSHRGDTEAFF. CDR3 in DNA: TGCGCCAGCAGCCACAGGGGAGACACTGAAGCTTTCTTT.

The J gene is TRBJ1-5, the V gene TRBV15; D perhaps matches TRBD1 (5 bases). The CDR3 consists of 14 residues. Germline loops: CDR1 LNHNV, CDR2 YYDKDF (reference sequence). The V end was cut by 1 base, the J end by 7 bases, with 11 bases between. The CDR3 DNA reads TGTGCCACCAGCAGAGGGACAACGTACCAGCCCCAGCATTTT. It yields the protein CATSRGTTYQPQHF. Full variable domain (rest looked up from reference TRBV15 and TRBJ1-5): DAMVIQNPRYQVTQFGKPVTLSCSQTLNHNVMYWYQQKSSQAPKLLFHYYDKDFNNEADTPDNFQSRRPNTSFCFLDIRSPGLGDTAMYLCATSRGTTYQPQHFGDGTRLSIL.

Written as DNA, the CDR3 is TGTGCCAGCAGCTTAGAATCGACCGGGTATGGCAATCAGCCCCAGCATTTT. Amino acid sequence: CASSLESTGYGNQPQHF. The rearrangement links TRBV7-2 to TRBJ1-5, with D hard to call. This CDR3 is built from 17 residues. Trimming left V 1 base short and J 2 bases short, with 15 bases between. Germline V CDR1 and CDR2: SGHTA, FQGNSA.

The chain carries TRBV18 and TRBJ1-1, with 7 bases identical to TRBD1. Trimming removed 1 base from V and 1 base from J; junction bases left unmatched: 3. The CDR3 is 15 amino acids. CDR1 KGHSH and CDR2 LQKENI come from the germline V gene. The CDR3 spells CASSPQGQRNTEAFF. CDR3 nucleotide sequence: TGTGCCAGCTCACCACAGGGACAGAGGAACACTGAAGCTTTCTTT.

Only a few counts were recorded for this clone. The chain carries TRBV10-2 and TRBJ1-2; the D gene is possibly TRBD1 (6 bases). Germline CDR1 WSHSY, CDR2 SAAADI. The length of the CDR3 is 13 residues. Trimming cost V 6 bases and J 8 bases, with 16 bases left between them. CDR3 loop: CASSYGGGYGYTF. CDR3 DNA: TGCGCCAGCAGCTACGGTGGGGGCTACGGCTACACCTTC.

This chain connects TRBV7-2 to TRBJ2-1; TRBD2 might be the D (6 bases). V was clipped by 7 bases and J by 5 bases, with 18 bases between them. Per germline, CDR1 SGHTA and CDR2 FQGNSA. The CDR3 has 15 residues. The CDR3 nucleotides are TGTGCCAGCACCACTGGAGGGGACCTTAACAATGAGCAGTTCTTC. It specifies CASTTGGDLNNEQFF.

This clone was found a few times. At one end, the junction sequence differs from germline, possibly due to a read error. The CDR3 sequence: CASSATGMNTEAFF. Here the CDR3 DNA reads TGTGCCAGCAGTGCGACAGGGATGAATACTGAAGCTTTCTTT. The chain joins TRBV25-1 to TRBJ1-1, with 7 nucleotides matching TRBD1. This CDR3 has 14 amino acids. Germline V gene sequence: CDR1 MGHDK, CDR2 SYGVNS.

For the CDR3, the DNA is TGTGCCAGCAGCTTAGGTCAGAGTGGGCCTAACAATGAGCAGTTCTTC. Translating gives CASSLGQSGPNNEQFF. The chain has TRBV11-3 and TRBJ2-1; D is unclear. Per the germline V gene, CDR1 is SGHNT and CDR2 is YENEEA. V dropped 1 base and J dropped 5 bases, with 15 bases sitting between them. The CDR3 runs 16 residues.

The chain carries TRBV4-1 and TRBJ1-3; a possible D gene is TRBD1 (5 bases). V lost 0 bases and J 7 bases, leaving 22 bases between the germline ends. This CDR3 contains 18 residues. The germline V gene has CDR1 MGHRA and CDR2 YSYEKL. The CDR3 is CASSQEYRAQGGRNTIYF. In DNA, the CDR3 is TGCGCCAGCAGCCAAGAGTACCGGGCCCAGGGAGGTAGGAACACCATATATTTT.

This chain joins TRBV18 and TRBJ2-5; the D gene is possibly TRBD2 (5 bases). The length of the CDR3 is 14 residues. V was pared by 2 bases and J by 2 bases, with 9 bases between. Germline CDR1 and CDR2: KGHSH and LQKENI. CDR3 loop: CASSPSRTQETQYF. The CDR3 DNA follows: TGTGCCAGCTCACCATCCCGGACTCAAGAGACCCAGTACTTC.

This clone was detected only a few times. This rearrangement joins TRBV5-1 to TRBJ1-2; 9 nucleotides align to TRBD1. Trimming at V came to 4 bases and at J to 8 bases, leaving 6 bases not matched to a gene. This CDR3 comprises 13 residues. Germline CDR1 and CDR2: SGHRS and YFSETQ. The CDR3 spells CASSVRDRAGYTF. DNA for the CDR3: TGCGCCAGCAGCGTCCGGGACAGGGCCGGCTACACCTTC. Filled out from reference TRBV5-1 and TRBJ1-2, the complete variable domain reads KAGVTQTPRYLIKTRGQQVTLSCSPISGHRSVSWYQQTPGQGLQFLFEYFSETQRNKGNFPGRFSGRQFSNSRSEMNVSTLELGDSALYLCASSVRDRAGYTFGSGTRLTVV.

The chain couples TRBV5-6 to TRBJ2-1; D unclear. The CDR3 covers 11 residues. The ends were cut back, 2 bases at V and 10 bases at J, with 7 bases in the middle. Germline V lookup: CDR1 SGHDT, CDR2 YYEEEE. The DNA of the CDR3 is TGTGCCAGCAGCTTAGTACTGGAGCAGTTCTTC. It is translated as CASSLVLEQFF.

V is TRBV4-1 and J is TRBJ2-2, with D perhaps matching TRBD1 (5 bases). Trimming cost V 0 bases and J 1 base, with 9 bases left between them. This CDR3 has 16 residues. Germline V lookup: CDR1 MGHRA, CDR2 YSYEKL. CDR3 loop: CASSQDRQGNTGELFF. For the CDR3, the DNA is TGCGCCAGCAGCCAAGATCGCCAGGGGAACACCGGGGAGCTGTTTTTT.

This clone was observed a handful of times. V usage is TRBV14 and J usage is TRBJ2-1; D not resolved. The CDR3 totals 15 residues. Germline CDR1 and CDR2: SGHDN and FVKESK. Deletions cut 4 bases from V and 7 bases from J, with 17 bases between. CDR3 sequence (DNA): TGTGCCAGCAGCCTCCGGAGCCTGGTTTCGAATGAGCAGTTCTTC. Encoded protein: CASSLRSLVSNEQFF.

The rearrangement joins TRBV6-6 to TRBJ2-7; TRBD2 aligns across 12 bases. Per germline, CDR1 MNHNY and CDR2 SVGAGI (reference sequence). The CDR3 has 16 residues. V was pared by 6 bases and J by 1 base, with 7 bases of the junction left unmatched. The CDR3: CASSHPGLAGSYEQYF. CDR3 bases: TGTGCCAGCAGCCACCCAGGACTAGCGGGGTCCTACGAGCAGTACTTC.

This clone appeared a few times. This chain joins TRBV5-1 and TRBJ2-7, with D tentatively TRBD1 (5 bases). This CDR3 is 14 amino acids long. The V end was cut by 1 base, the J end by 2 bases, with 10 bases between. Germline assignment: CDR1 SGHRS and CDR2 YFSETQ. CDR3 protein: CASSLLARAYEQYF. CDR3 nucleotides: TGCGCCAGCAGCTTGCTCGCCAGGGCCTACGAGCAGTACTTC.